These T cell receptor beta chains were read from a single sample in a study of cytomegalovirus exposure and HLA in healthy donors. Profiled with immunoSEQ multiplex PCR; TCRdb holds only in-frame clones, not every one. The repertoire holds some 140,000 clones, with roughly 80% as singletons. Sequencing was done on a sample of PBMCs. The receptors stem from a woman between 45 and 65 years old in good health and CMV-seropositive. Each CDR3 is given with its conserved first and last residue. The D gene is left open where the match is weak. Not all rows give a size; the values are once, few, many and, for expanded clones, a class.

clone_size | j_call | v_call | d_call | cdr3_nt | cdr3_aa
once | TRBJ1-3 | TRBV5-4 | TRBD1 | TGTGCCAGCAGTAGGGACAGGGACGGAAACACCATATATTTT | CASSRDRDGNTIYF
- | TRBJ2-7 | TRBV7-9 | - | TGTGCCAGCAGCTTTACCGGGTTGCAGCACGAGCAGTACTTC | CASSFTGLQHEQYF
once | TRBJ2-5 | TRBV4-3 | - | TGCGCCAGCAGCCAAGATAGACTGGGGGAGGGGGACCGTCCCTTAGAAGAGACCCAGTACTTC | CASSQDRLGEGDRPLEETQYF
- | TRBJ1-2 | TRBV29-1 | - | TGCAGCGTTGACGTAAGGGGCTATGGCTACACCTTC | CSVDVRGYGYTF
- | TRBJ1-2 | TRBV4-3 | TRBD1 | TGCGCCAGCAGCCAAGAAATTGGACAGGGTTTTGGCTACACCTTC | CASSQEIGQGFGYTF
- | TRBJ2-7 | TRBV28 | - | TGTGCCAGCAGTTTATTAAGAGGAGAGTACGAGCAGTACTTC | CASSLLRGEYEQYF
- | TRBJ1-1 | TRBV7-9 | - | TGTGCCAGCAGCTTGACAGATTCTAACACTGAAGCTTTCTTT | CASSLTDSNTEAFF
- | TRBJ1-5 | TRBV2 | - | TGTGCCAGCAACCTAATTACAGGAGATCAGCCCCAGCATTTT | CASNLITGDQPQHF
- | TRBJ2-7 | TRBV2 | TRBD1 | TGTGCCAGCAGTGAGTGGGGGACAGAGTCCTACGAGCAGTACTTC | CASSEWGTESYEQYF
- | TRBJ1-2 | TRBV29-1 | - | TGCAGCGTCGAATACTCAGGCTTTGGCTACACCTTC | CSVEYSGFGYTF
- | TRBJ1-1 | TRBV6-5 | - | TGTGCCAGCAGTTACCGCCAGGGAGGTATCACTGAAGCTTTCTTT | CASSYRQGGITEAFF
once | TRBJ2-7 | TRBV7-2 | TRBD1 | TGTGCCAGCAGCCAGGAGACAGGGGGATTCGAGCAGTACTTC | CASSQETGGFEQYF
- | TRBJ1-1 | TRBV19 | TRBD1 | TGTGCCAGTAGTATCCATTCCCAGGACAGTCCAGGGGGGGCTTTCTTT | CASSIHSQDSPGGAFF
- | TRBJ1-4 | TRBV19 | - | TGTGCCAGTAGTACCACTGGGGCAGGGCCTAATGAAAAACTGTTTTTT | CASSTTGAGPNEKLFF
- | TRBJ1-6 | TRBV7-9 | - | TGTGCCAGCAGCCGAAGACAGAATTCACCCCTCCACTTT | CASSRRQNSPLHF
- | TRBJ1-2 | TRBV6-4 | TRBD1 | TGTGCCAGCAGCCCCCGGACAGGGGGGTCGAGAAGCTATGGCTACACCTTC | CASSPRTGGSRSYGYTF
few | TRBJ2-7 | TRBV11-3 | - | TGTGCCAGCAGCTTAACAGCAGGGACCTACGAGCAGTACTTC | CASSLTAGTYEQYF
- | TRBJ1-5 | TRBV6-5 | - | TGTGCCAGCAGTTACGACGGGTCCTTCAATCAGCCCCAGCATTTT | CASSYDGSFNQPQHF
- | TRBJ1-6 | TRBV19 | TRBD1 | TGTGCCAGTAGATCAGGACAGGGGAAAGCGTCACCCCTCCACTTT | CASRSGQGKASPLHF
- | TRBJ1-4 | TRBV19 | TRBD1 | TGTGCCAGTAGCGACGGGACAGGGAATGAAAAACTGTTTTTT | CASSDGTGNEKLFF
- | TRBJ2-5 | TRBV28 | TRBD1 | TGTGCCAGCACCTCGACAGGGACAACAGAGACCCAGTACTTC | CASTSTGTTETQYF
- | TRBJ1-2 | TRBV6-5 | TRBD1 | TGTGCCAGCAGTTACCTCGCCCGACAGGGAGGCTACACCTTC | CASSYLARQGGYTF